This TCR beta chain was profiled in a study of metastatic and nonmetastatic thyroid tumors. Turning to the study itself: Repertoires were compared across blood and tumor or nodule tissue from malignant and benign thyroid patients. Overall study findings and caveats: Reportedly, malignant thyroid tumors had significantly higher TCR beta diversity than benign nodules, in blood and tumor.

A note on this clone: Its antigen remains unidentified. At one of its ends the junction is not consistent with the germline gene, which may arise from a read error.

TCRdb re-analyzed the PCR reads using MiXCR. The sample has 20,000 to 25,000 clones, 15% to 19% seen once. Ahead of thyroid surgery, no patient had received treatment of any kind. The CDR3 sequence is 15 residues long. Germline V gene sequence: CDR1 SGHRS, CDR2 YFSETQ. The chain has TRBV5-1 and TRBJ2-7, with TRBD2 identical over 7 bases. This sequence was found in a female donor with papillary thyroid cancer or a benign thyroid nodule (not recorded which). Some clones in this sample may be carry-over from other donors' samples. The specimen sequenced was blood. Here the CDR3 reads CANSLWRRGVYEQYF. As DNA, the CDR3 is TGCGCCAACAGCTTGTGGAGACGGGGGGTCTACGAGCAGTACTTC.